The 10 T cell receptor beta chains reported below all come from one sample, sequenced in a study of blood T cell repertoires in COVID-19. Repertoires were generated with immunoSEQ multiplex PCR, while TCRdb's copy carries only in-frame clones and drops some. The data hold some 200,000 clones, with about 91% observed a single time. The sample consisted of peripheral blood. Receptor source: a man younger than 45 with acute or convalescent COVID-19.

The rearrangement uses TRBV28 and TRBJ1-5, with TRBD1 matching 8 bases. The CDR3 consists of 15 residues. The V gene's germline CDR1 is MDHEN and CDR2 SYDVKM. J was trimmed by 6 bases and V by 5 bases; bases with no gene match: 9. CDR3 in DNA: TGTGCCAGCAGTCTGATAGGACAGGGTTTTCAGCCCCAGCATTTT. Translation gives CASSLIGQGFQPQHF.

J is TRBJ1-1 and V is TRBV29-1, with D unresolved. Germline loops: CDR1 SQVTM, CDR2 ANQGSEA. The ends were cut back, 5 bases at V and 3 bases at J, with 7 bases in the middle. This CDR3 contains 11 residues. For the CDR3, the DNA is TGCAGCGTTCGGGAGGACACTGAAGCTTTCTTT. It translates to CSVREDTEAFF.

The chain is built from TRBV6-5 and TRBJ1-2; D unresolved. The CDR3 sequence is 14 residues long. V dropped 6 bases and J dropped 4 bases, with 15 bases sitting between them. In germline, CDR1 is MNHEY, CDR2 SVGAGI. CDR3 in amino acids: CASRNPRGGYGYTF. CDR3 DNA sequence: TGTGCCAGCAGAAACCCGAGAGGAGGCTATGGCTACACCTTC.

The V gene is TRBV14, the J gene TRBJ1-5; no firm D call. The CDR3 has 17 amino acids. Germline values: CDR1 SGHDN, CDR2 FVKESK. V lost 0 bases, J lost 4 bases, and 16 bases lay in between. CDR3 sequence reads: CASSQDLYILGNQPQHF. The CDR3 DNA reads TGTGCCAGCAGCCAAGATCTCTACATCCTCGGGAATCAGCCCCAGCATTTT.

This chain connects TRBV7-2 to TRBJ1-6; 8 bases map to TRBD1. Losses at the gene ends were 0 bases for V and 9 bases for J; bases not matched to a gene: 7. From germline, CDR1 is SGHTA and CDR2 FQGNSA. The CDR3 sequence is 16 residues long. The CDR3 nucleotides read TGTGCCAGCAGCTTAGCGGTCAGGGGGCACGGTTCACCCCTCCACTTT. Protein sequence: CASSLAVRGHGSPLHF. The complete variable domain, with remaining parts taken from reference TRBV7-2 and TRBJ1-6, reads GAGVSQSPSNKVTEKGKDVELRCDPISGHTALYWYRQSLGQGLEFLIYFQGNSAPDKSGLPSDRFSAERTGGSVSTLTIQRTQQEDSAVYLCASSLAVRGHGSPLHFGNGTRLTVT.

This clone was picked up one time. The V and J genes are TRBV21-1 and TRBJ1-5; TRBD1 is the table's D call and was not checked against the DNA. TRBV21-1 is described as a pseudogene. This CDR3 is built from 15 residues. In nucleotides, the CDR3 is TGTGCCAGCCGGGGACACCGCGATAGCAATCAGCCCCAGCATTTT. Its protein is CASRGHRDSNQPQHF.

This chain links TRBV28 with TRBJ2-3; 12 bases fit TRBD2. This CDR3 has 18 residues. Per the germline V gene, CDR1 is MDHEN and CDR2 is SYDVKM. The V and J ends lost 5 bases and 3 bases, in that order; junction bases with no gene match: 12. The CDR3 DNA follows: TGTGCCAGCAGTAGTACGGGACTAGCGGGCCAGCGGACAGATACGCAGTATTTT. Encoded protein: CASSSTGLAGQRTDTQYF.

The chain joins TRBV5-1 to TRBJ1-1; possibly TRBD1 for D (5 bases). This CDR3 spans 15 amino acids. CDR1 SGHRS and CDR2 YFSETQ come from the germline V gene. V was clipped by 6 bases and J by 3 bases, with 18 bases between them. CDR3 loop: CASTSAWGGDTEAFF. CDR3 nucleotide sequence: TGCGCCAGCACGTCTGCCTGGGGCGGGGACACTGAAGCTTTCTTT.

The CDR3 region is CARDPGLAGIASTDTQYF. The CDR3 coding sequence is TGTGCCAGGGACCCGGGACTAGCGGGGATCGCAAGCACAGATACGCAGTATTTT. The chain carries TRBV7-9 and TRBJ2-3, with 13 bases aligning to TRBD2. CDR1 and CDR2 (germline): SEHNR, FQNEAQ (reference sequence). This CDR3 is 18 amino acids long. The V and J ends lost 9 bases and 0 bases, in that order; junction bases with no gene match: 12.

This chain joins TRBV3-1 (or the pseudogene TRBV3-2) and TRBJ2-1, with D possibly being TRBD1 (6 bases). Trimming removed 6 bases from V and 4 bases from J, with 19 bases in between. The CDR3 runs 16 residues. CDR1 is LGHDT, CDR2 YNNKEL, per germline (reference sequence). CDR3 nucleotides: TGTGCCAGCAGATCGGACGACAGGCTCGGGTACAATGAGCAGTTCTTC. This gives the protein CASRSDDRLGYNEQFF.